The clone carrying this TCR beta chain came up many times. The CDR3 runs 15 residues. The V gene's germline CDR1 is SNHLY and CDR2 FYNNEI. V was clipped by 5 bases and J by 1 base; unmatched bases: 7. Amplification yielded TCR beta CDR3 regions, with RNA transcripts as the source. An initial round of RT-PCR targeting the TCR CDR3 relied on the HTBI primer set. TCRdb called the multiplex PCR reads again in MiXCR, with one record for every CDR3 protein. Of a few hundred thousand distinct CDR3 sequences detected, roughly 15% appear once; the ten largest clones hold about 29%. The sample originates from a study of T cells in Graves' hyperthyroidism and ophthalmopathy.

The sequence came from a woman aged 25 to 39 with Graves' ophthalmopathy. Sequencing was performed on blood. The chain uses TRBV2 and TRBJ2-7; TRBD1 agrees at 8 bases. CDR3 in DNA: TGTGCCAGCAGTATCGACAGGGGAAGGTCCTACGAGCAGTACTTC. Translation: CASSIDRGRSYEQYF.